The TCR delta chain under discussion was sequenced for a study of γδ T cells in repeated Plasmodium falciparum infection. Study background: Malaria-naive adults were infected with P. falciparum NF54 four times over about 600 days. Some Malian samples span acute malaria episodes; others come from no-transmission periods.

A remark on this clone: Its antigen is as yet unknown. The protein that TCRdb holds for this DNA derives from a much larger clone and differs from the translated DNA at residue 12, which likely indicates a read error; the protein shown here is translated from the DNA.

Bulk repertoires came from Vgamma9/Vdelta2+ or Vdelta2-negative gammadelta T cells flow-sorted from PBMC. V was cut by 1 base and J by 7 bases, with 21 bases left in between. Germline V gives CDR1 GEAIGNYY, CDR2 EKD. The CDR3 is made up of 16 amino acids. TCRdb fed the multiplex PCR reads to CATT. The data hold 70,000 to 95,000 delta-chain clones, with approximately 1.5% observed a single time. General study results and limits: In Vdelta2-negative, largely Vdelta1+, gammadelta repertoires, repeated controlled infections appeared to drive clonal selection waves.

This sequence joins TRDV2 and TRDJ1, with D maybe TRDD3 (5 bases). Sequences were obtained from gamma-delta T cells from blood. This TCR was sampled from a pool of human donors (malaria-infected and uninfected, not separated). As DNA, the CDR3 is TGTGCCTGTGACACGGGCTTACTGGTCATGGGATGTAAACTCATCTTT. As protein: CACDTGLLVMGCKLIF.